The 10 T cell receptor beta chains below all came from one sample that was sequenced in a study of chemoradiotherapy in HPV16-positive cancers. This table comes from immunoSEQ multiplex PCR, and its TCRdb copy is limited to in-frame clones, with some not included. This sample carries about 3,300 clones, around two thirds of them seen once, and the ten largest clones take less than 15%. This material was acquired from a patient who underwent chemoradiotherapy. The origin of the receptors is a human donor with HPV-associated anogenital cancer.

The CDR3 coding sequence is TGTGCCAGCAGCCCCCAACCCGGGCAGAACACCGGGGAGCTGTTTTTT. As protein: CASSPQPGQNTGELFF. The V call is TRBV7-2, the J call TRBJ2-2; D is unresolved. Deletions cut 5 bases from V and 1 base from J, with 14 bases between. CDR1 is SGHTA, CDR2 FQGNSA, per germline. The CDR3 totals 16 residues.

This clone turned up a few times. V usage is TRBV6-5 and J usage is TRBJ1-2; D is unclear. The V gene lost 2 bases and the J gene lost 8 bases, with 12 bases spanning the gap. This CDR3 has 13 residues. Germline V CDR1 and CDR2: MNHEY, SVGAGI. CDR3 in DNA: TGTGCCAGCAGTTACGGTCCGACACAAGGCTACACCTTC. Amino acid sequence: CASSYGPTQGYTF.

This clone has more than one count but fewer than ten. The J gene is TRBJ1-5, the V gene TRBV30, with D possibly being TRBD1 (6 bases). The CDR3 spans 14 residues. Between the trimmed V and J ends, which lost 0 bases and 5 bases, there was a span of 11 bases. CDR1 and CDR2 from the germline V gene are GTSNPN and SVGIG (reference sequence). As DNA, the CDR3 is TGTGCCTGGAGTGTAAAAGGGGGATATCAGCCCCAGCATTTT. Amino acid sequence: CAWSVKGGYQPQHF.

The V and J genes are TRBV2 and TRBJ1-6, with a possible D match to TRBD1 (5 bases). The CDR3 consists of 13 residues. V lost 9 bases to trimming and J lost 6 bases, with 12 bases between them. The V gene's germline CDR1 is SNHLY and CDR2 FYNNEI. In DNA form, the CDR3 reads TGTGCCAGGACCGGGGCTGGTAATTCACCCCTCCACTTT. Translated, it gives CARTGAGNSPLHF.

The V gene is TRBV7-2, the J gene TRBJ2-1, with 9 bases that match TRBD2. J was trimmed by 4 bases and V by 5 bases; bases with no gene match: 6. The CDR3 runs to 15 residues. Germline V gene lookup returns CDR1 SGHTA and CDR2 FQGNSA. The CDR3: CASSAGGGMYNEQFF. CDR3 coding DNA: TGTGCCAGCAGCGCGGGGGGGGGCATGTACAATGAGCAGTTCTTC.

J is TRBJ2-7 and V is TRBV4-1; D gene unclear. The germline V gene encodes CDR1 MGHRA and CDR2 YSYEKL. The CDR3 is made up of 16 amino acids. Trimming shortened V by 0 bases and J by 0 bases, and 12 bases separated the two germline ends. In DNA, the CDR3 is TGCGCCAGCAGCCAAGAAGACCTACTTGGCTCCTACGAGCAGTACTTC. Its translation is CASSQEDLLGSYEQYF.

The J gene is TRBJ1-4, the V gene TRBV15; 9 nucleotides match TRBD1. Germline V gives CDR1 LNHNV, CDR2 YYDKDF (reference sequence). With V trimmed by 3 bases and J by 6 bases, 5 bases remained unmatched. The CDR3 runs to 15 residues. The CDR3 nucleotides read TGTGCCACCAGCAGTACAGGGGGCGTTTATGAAAAACTGTTTTTT. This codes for CATSSTGGVYEKLFF.

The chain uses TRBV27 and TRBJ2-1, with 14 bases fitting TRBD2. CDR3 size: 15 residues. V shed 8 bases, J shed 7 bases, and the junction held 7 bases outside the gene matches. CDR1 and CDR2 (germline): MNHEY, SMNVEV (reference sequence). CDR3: CASSRLAGGLNEQFF. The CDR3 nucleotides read TGTGCCAGCTCCCGACTAGCGGGGGGGCTAAATGAGCAGTTCTTC.

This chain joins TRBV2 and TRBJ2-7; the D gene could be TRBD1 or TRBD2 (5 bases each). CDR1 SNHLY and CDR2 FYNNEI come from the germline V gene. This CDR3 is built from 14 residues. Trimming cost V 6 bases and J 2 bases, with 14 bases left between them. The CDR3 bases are TGTGCCAGCAGAGGGGACGGCCTAACCTACGAGCAGTACTTC. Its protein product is CASRGDGLTYEQYF. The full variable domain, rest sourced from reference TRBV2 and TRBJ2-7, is EPEVTQTPSHQVTQMGQEVILRCVPISNHLYFYWYRQILGQKVEFLVSFYNNEISEKSEIFDDQFSVERPDGSNFTLKIRSTKLEDSAMYFCASRGDGLTYEQYFGPGTRLTVT.

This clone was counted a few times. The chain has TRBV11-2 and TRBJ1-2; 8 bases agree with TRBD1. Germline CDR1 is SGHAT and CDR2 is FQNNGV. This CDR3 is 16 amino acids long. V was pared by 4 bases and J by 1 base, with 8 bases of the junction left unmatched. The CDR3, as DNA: TGTGCCAGCAGCTCCGCAGGGGGCGCCCATAACTATGGCTACACCTTC. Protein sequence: CASSSAGGAHNYGYTF.